The 4 T cell receptor beta chains given below trace back to one sample, sequenced in a study of T cells expressing NK-cell markers. TCRdb reprocessed the 5' RACE reads, with one entry per CDR3 protein and no DNA. The sample has some 410,000 distinct CDR3 sequences. The sequencing sample was made of blood T cells: a sorted CD56 or NKG2C T cell subset, CD4+ or CD8+ T cells, or bulk PBMC T cells (not recorded which). The receptors originated from a woman between 18 and 75 years old in good health.

The rearrangement links TRBV7-2 to TRBJ2-2. Germline lookup yields CDR1 SGHTA and CDR2 FQGNSA. This CDR3 has 16 amino acids. The CDR3 sequence is CASSLNWRRNTGELFF.

The CDR3 reads CASSLGGYTQAFF. V is TRBV7-3 and J is TRBJ1-1; checking the TCRdb D call of TRBD1 is not possible without DNA. This CDR3 is built from 13 residues. CDR1 is SGHTA, CDR2 FQGTGA, per germline.

CDR3 loop: CASSLDGLWGTEAFF. The genes are TRBV27 and TRBJ1-1. Germline lookup yields CDR1 MNHEY and CDR2 SMNVEV (reference sequence). CDR3 length equals 15 residues.

The rearrangement uses TRBV20-1 and TRBJ2-7; TCRdb's assignment of TRBD1 cannot be checked, as there is no DNA. This CDR3 spans 12 amino acids. Germline V CDR1 and CDR2: DFQATT, SNEGSKA (reference sequence). This CDR3 reads CSARPPTYEQYF.